The rows below give T cell receptor beta chains drawn from one sample of a study of blood T cell repertoires in COVID-19. Here immunoSEQ multiplex PCR was the method, and the copy in TCRdb shows in-frame clones only, minus some. Among roughly 250,000 clones, approximately 85% were seen once, and the ten largest hold 0.7% to 1%. The sample taken for sequencing was peripheral blood. The receptors derive from a human donor with COVID-19, enrolled during active disease. The donor label of this sample is uncertain. CDR3s include the opening cysteine and the closing phenylalanine or tryptophan. D genes are given only for firm matches. Size tells how often a clone was seen (once, few, many) or the class of an expanded clone, and some rows leave it out.

D gene	V gene	J gene	clone size	CDR3 protein	CDR3 DNA
NA	TRBV25-1	TRBJ2-5	NA	CASRLGATQTQYF	TGTGCCAGCAGGCTGGGAGCGACCCAGACCCAGTACTTC
TRBD2	TRBV7-9	TRBJ2-1	NA	CASTEAGGAYNEQFF	TGTGCCAGCACCGAAGCGGGAGGAGCCTACAATGAGCAGTTCTTC
TRBD1	TRBV19	TRBJ1-1	NA	CASSITGGDYTEAFF	TGTGCCAGTAGTATCACAGGGGGAGATTACACTGAAGCTTTCTTT
NA	TRBV6-5	TRBJ1-5	NA	CASSSTYSNQPQHF	TGTGCCAGCAGTTCGACTTATAGCAATCAGCCCCAGCATTTT
NA	TRBV5-1	TRBJ1-1	NA	CASSSLGVTEAFF	TGCGCCAGCAGCTCCCTCGGGGTGACTGAAGCTTTCTTT
TRBD1	TRBV30	TRBJ1-5	NA	CAWSQPGQLNQPQHF	TGTGCCTGGAGTCAACCGGGACAGCTCAATCAGCCCCAGCATTTT
NA	TRBV4-2	TRBJ2-3	once	CASSHSTQGSRTDTQYF	TGTGCCAGCAGCCATTCCACCCAGGGGTCACGCACAGATACGCAGTATTTT
NA	TRBV5-1	TRBJ2-1	NA	CASSMPGEGEQFF	TGCGCCAGCAGCATGCCGGGTGAGGGTGAGCAGTTCTTC
TRBD2	TRBV18	TRBJ2-7	NA	CASSPGLAGAGGEQYF	TGTGCCAGCTCACCGGGACTAGCGGGAGCTGGGGGAGAGCAGTACTTC
NA	TRBV7-2	TRBJ2-3	NA	CASSSGLSTDTQYF	TGTGCCAGCAGCAGCGGACTGAGCACAGATACGCAGTATTTT
TRBD1	TRBV5-1	TRBJ1-1	NA	CASSLEGTGEVTEAFF	TGCGCCAGCAGCTTGGAAGGGACAGGGGAGGTCACTGAAGCTTTCTTT
NA	TRBV19	TRBJ1-4	NA	CASSTGTPAPNEKLFF	TGTGCCAGTAGTACCGGGACACCAGCCCCGAATGAAAAACTGTTTTTT
NA	TRBV5-5	TRBJ1-1	NA	CASSPGSWRAVGIGTEAFF	TGTGCCAGCAGCCCCGGGTCCTGGAGGGCGGTGGGGATCGGCACTGAAGCTTTCTTT
NA	TRBV29-1	TRBJ1-2	once	CSVGGLEKGGYTF	TGCAGCGTTGGGGGCCTGGAAAAGGGTGGCTACACCTTC
TRBD2	TRBV3-1/TRBV3-2	TRBJ2-1	NA	CASSQMTSGVSNEQFF	TGTGCCAGCAGCCAGATGACTAGCGGGGTCTCGAATGAGCAGTTCTTC
TRBD2	TRBV6-6	TRBJ2-1	NA	CASSLLAGHSNEQFF	TGTGCCAGCAGCCTATTAGCGGGACATTCCAATGAGCAGTTCTTC
TRBD1	TRBV11-2	TRBJ2-7	NA	CASSFTGTEDEQYF	TGTGCCAGCAGCTTTACCGGGACAGAGGACGAGCAGTACTTC
NA	TRBV19	TRBJ1-1	once	CASRSQGPNTEAFF	TGTGCCAGCAGATCCCAGGGCCCGAACACTGAAGCTTTCTTT
NA	TRBV2	TRBJ1-1	NA	CASSPGVGTEAFF	TGTGCCAGCTCTCCGGGGGTCGGCACTGAAGCTTTCTTT
NA	TRBV15	TRBJ1-1	NA	CATSREARDTEAFF	TGTGCCACCAGCAGAGAAGCCAGGGACACTGAAGCTTTCTTT
TRBD2	TRBV3-1/TRBV3-2	TRBJ2-2	NA	CASSPPGLAGGGLFF	TGTGCCAGCAGCCCACCGGGACTAGCGGGAGGGGGACTGTTTTTT
NA	TRBV6-5	TRBJ1-1	NA	CATKGGEGTEAFF	TGTGCCACGAAAGGGGGGGAGGGCACTGAAGCTTTCTTT
TRBD1	TRBV3-1/TRBV3-2	TRBJ2-7	NA	CASSPGTGLREQYF	TGTGCCAGCAGCCCCGGGACAGGGTTAAGGGAGCAGTACTTC
NA	TRBV28	TRBJ1-5	NA	CASRIGGAYNQPQHF	TGTGCCAGCAGAATCGGGGGGGCTTATAATCAGCCCCAGCATTTT
NA	TRBV7-9	TRBJ2-7	NA	CASSFQASSYEQYF	TGTGCCAGCAGCTTTCAGGCTAGCAGCTACGAGCAGTACTTC
NA	TRBV19	TRBJ1-1	NA	CASSNMGGSTEAFF	TGTGCCAGTAGCAACATGGGGGGTAGCACTGAAGCTTTCTTT
NA	TRBV5-6	TRBJ2-1	NA	CASSLKGLYNEQFF	TGTGCCAGCAGCTTGAAAGGACTGTACAATGAGCAGTTCTTC
TRBD1	TRBV7-9	TRBJ1-1	NA	CASRPRTGRKTEAFF	TGTGCCAGCAGACCTCGGACAGGGAGAAAAACTGAAGCTTTCTTT
TRBD1	TRBV29-1	TRBJ1-4	NA	CSVEPGQGGEKLFF	TGCAGCGTTGAACCAGGACAGGGAGGTGAAAAACTGTTTTTT
NA	TRBV4-3	TRBJ1-1	NA	CASSQVSGPNTEAFF	TGCGCCAGCAGCCAAGTCTCAGGCCCGAACACTGAAGCTTTCTTT
TRBD1	TRBV7-9	TRBJ2-7	NA	CASSLGTGGGEQYF	TGTGCCAGCAGCCTCGGGACAGGGGGCGGCGAGCAGTACTTC
NA	TRBV5-6	TRBJ2-7	NA	CASSLLWPGGENYEQYF	TGTGCCAGCAGCTTGCTATGGCCTGGGGGCGAAAACTACGAGCAGTACTTC
NA	TRBV5-1	TRBJ2-7	NA	CASSSDRDSSYEQYF	TGCGCCAGCAGCTCAGACCGGGACTCCTCCTACGAGCAGTACTTC
NA	TRBV14	TRBJ1-6	NA	CASSQDLRNSPLHF	TGTGCCAGCAGCCAAGATCTTCGGAATTCACCCCTCCACTTT
NA	TRBV2	TRBJ2-1	NA	CASSPGEVSLFF	NA
TRBD2	TRBV7-8	TRBJ2-7	NA	CASSPRLRTSGSYEQYF	TGTGCCAGCAGCCCAAGACTCAGGACTAGCGGGAGCTACGAGCAGTACTTC